This T cell receptor beta chain was captured by sequencing in a study of blood T cell repertoires in COVID-19. Whole-study context: Sites across the United States, Italy and Spain contributed samples from acute and convalescent COVID-19.

Germline CDR1 is LNHDA and CDR2 is SQIVND (reference sequence). Trimming at V came to 3 bases and at J to 6 bases, leaving 13 bases not matched to a gene. This CDR3 spans 17 amino acids. In the original workflow: Estimated nucleated cell counts came from reference gene primer amplification. Clones were sequenced by immunoSEQ multiplex PCR, and TCRdb holds only the in-frame ones, with some missing. That table supplies the V and J calls and clone size; D and trimming were determined from the DNA. The table includes a few hundred thousand clones, about 90% detected once. The source of this sequence is a woman in her twenties or thirties who had recovered from COVID-19. The rearrangement links TRBV19 to TRBJ1-5; 8 bases match TRBD1. The specimen was PBMCs or T cells enriched from blood (not recorded which). In nucleotides, the CDR3 is TGTGCCAGTAGTATTATCGTCACGTCAGGGGGCAGTCAGCCCCAGCATTTT. It yields the protein CASSIIVTSGGSQPQHF.